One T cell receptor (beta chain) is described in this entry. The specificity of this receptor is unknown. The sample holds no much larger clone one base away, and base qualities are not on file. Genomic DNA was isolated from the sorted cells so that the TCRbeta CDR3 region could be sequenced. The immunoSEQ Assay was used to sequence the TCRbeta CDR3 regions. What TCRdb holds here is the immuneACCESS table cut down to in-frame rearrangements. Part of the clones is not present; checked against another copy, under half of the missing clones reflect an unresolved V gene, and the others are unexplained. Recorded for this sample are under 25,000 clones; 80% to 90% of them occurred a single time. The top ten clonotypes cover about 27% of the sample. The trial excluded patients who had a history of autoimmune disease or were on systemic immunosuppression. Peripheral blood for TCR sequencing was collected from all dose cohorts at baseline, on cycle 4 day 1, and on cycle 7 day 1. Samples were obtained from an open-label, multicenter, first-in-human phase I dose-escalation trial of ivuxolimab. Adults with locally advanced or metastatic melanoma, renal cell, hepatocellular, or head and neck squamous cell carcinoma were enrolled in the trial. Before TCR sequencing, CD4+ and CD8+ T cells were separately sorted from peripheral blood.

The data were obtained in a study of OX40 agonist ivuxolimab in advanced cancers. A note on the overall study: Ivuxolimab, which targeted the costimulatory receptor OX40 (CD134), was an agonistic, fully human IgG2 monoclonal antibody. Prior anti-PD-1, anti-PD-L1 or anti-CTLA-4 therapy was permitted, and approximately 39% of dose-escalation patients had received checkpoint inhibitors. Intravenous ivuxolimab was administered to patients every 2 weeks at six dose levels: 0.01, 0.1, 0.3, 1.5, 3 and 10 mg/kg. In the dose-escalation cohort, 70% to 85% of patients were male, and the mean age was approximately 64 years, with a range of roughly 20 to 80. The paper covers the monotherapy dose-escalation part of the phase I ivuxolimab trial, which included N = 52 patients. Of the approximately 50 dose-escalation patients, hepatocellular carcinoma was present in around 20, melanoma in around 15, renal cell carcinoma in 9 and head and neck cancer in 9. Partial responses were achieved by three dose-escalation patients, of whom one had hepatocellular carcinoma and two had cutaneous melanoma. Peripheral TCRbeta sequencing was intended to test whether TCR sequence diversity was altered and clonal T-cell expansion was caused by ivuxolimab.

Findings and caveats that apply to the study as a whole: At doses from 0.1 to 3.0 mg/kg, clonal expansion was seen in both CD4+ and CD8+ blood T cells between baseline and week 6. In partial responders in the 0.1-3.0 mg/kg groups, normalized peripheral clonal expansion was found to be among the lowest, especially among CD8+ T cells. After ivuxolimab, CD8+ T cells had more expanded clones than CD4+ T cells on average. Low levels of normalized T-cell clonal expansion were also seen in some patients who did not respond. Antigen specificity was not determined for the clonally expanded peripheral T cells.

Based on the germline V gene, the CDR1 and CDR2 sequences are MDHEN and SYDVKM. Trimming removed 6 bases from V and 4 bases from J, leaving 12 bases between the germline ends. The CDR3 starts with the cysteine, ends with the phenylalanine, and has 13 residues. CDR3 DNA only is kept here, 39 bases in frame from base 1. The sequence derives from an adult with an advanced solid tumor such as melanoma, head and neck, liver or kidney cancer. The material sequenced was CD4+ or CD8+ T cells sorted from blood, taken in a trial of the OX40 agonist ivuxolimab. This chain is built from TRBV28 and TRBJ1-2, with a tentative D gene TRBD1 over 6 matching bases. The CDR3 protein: CASRTQGFYGYTF. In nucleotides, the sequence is TGTGCCAGCAGGACTCAGGGGTTCTATGGCTACACCTTC.